The 24 T cell receptor beta chains reported below all come from one sample, sequenced in a study of OX40 agonist ivuxolimab in advanced cancers. Clones were read by immunoSEQ multiplex PCR, and TCRdb kept only the in-frame ones, dropping some. The sample carries tens of thousands of clones, roughly 80% recorded once. The input for sequencing was CD4+ or CD8+ T cells sorted from blood, taken in a trial of the OX40 agonist ivuxolimab. All receptors derive from an adult with an advanced solid tumor such as melanoma, head and neck, liver or kidney cancer.

The rearrangement joins TRBV14 to TRBJ1-1; 7 bases agree with TRBD1. With V trimmed by 2 bases and J by 2 bases, 8 bases remained unmatched. Germline CDR1 SGHDN, CDR2 FVKESK. The length of the CDR3 is 16 residues. The CDR3 DNA is TGTGCCAGCAGCCAACCTTTCGGGACAGCCAACACTGAAGCTTTCTTT. Amino acid sequence: CASSQPFGTANTEAFF.

This clone appeared once. The gene calls are TRBV10-2 and TRBJ1-2; TRBD1 might be the D (6 bases). CDR3 length: 16 residues. CDR1 is WSHSY, CDR2 SAAADI, per germline. The germline V and J ends were trimmed by 0 bases and 0 bases, with 11 bases remaining between them. The CDR3 region is CASSESGGRSNYGYTF. CDR3 nucleotides: TGCGCCAGCAGTGAGTCCGGGGGCAGGTCTAACTATGGCTACACCTTC.

Here the CDR3 reads CASSTVAGETGELFF. DNA for the CDR3: TGTGCCAGCTCAACTGTAGCGGGAGAAACCGGGGAGCTGTTTTTT. The chain employs TRBV18 and TRBJ2-2, with 9 bases fitting TRBD2. Germline CDR1 reads KGHSH; CDR2 reads LQKENI. The length of the CDR3 is 15 residues. Trimming took 5 bases from V and 5 from J; bases not matched to a gene: 6.

The chain recombines TRBV30 with TRBJ2-2; D remains unclear. The CDR3 runs 16 residues. Germline V lookup: CDR1 GTSNPN, CDR2 SVGIG (reference sequence). Trimming stripped 1 base from V and 0 bases from J, with 12 bases between. The CDR3 sequence: CAWSGKGIANTGELFF. The CDR3 nucleotides are TGTGCCTGGAGTGGAAAGGGCATTGCGAACACCGGGGAGCTGTTTTTT.

V gene TRBV29-1 combines with J gene TRBJ2-3, with 7 positions matching TRBD2. This CDR3 is built from 13 residues. Germline V lookup: CDR1 SQVTM, CDR2 ANQGSEA. V was clipped by 8 bases and J by 3 bases; unmatched bases: 8. DNA of the CDR3: TGCAGCCTTCGACGGGAGGTTACAGATACGCAGTATTTT. Its translation is CSLRREVTDTQYF.

This clone has only a few counts. The V call is TRBV10-3, the J call TRBJ2-7; 15 nucleotides match TRBD2. The CDR3 contains 15 residues. Germline V lookup: CDR1 ENHRY, CDR2 SYGVKD. J gave up 4 bases and V 6 bases, and 4 bases lay outside the gene matches. CDR3 nucleotides: TGTGCCATCAGGGAGGGACTAGCGGGAGGATACGAGCAGTACTTC. This translates into CAIREGLAGGYEQYF.

A few counts support this clone. The chain employs TRBV5-6 and TRBJ2-7; 7 positions agree with TRBD1. With V trimmed by 0 bases and J by 7 bases, 4 bases remained unmatched. From germline, CDR1 is SGHDT and CDR2 YYEEEE. This CDR3 region has 13 residues. In DNA form, the CDR3 reads TGTGCCAGCAGCTTGGGACAGGGAAGGGAGCAGTACTTC. As protein: CASSLGQGREQYF.

The chain is built from TRBV6-5 and TRBJ1-5; tentative D call: TRBD1 (5 bases). Germline CDR1 MNHEY, CDR2 SVGAGI. The length of the CDR3 is 13 residues. V dropped 6 bases and J dropped 1 base, with 7 bases sitting between them. CDR3 protein: CASSPGSNQPQHF. DNA for the CDR3: TGTGCCAGCAGCCCAGGGAGCAATCAGCCCCAGCATTTT.

The CDR3 here is CASSIASGSTHEQYF. The DNA for the CDR3 is TGTGCCAGTAGTATCGCTAGCGGGAGTACCCACGAGCAGTACTTC. V usage is TRBV19 and J usage is TRBJ2-7; 10 nucleotides line up with TRBD2. The J segment lost 5 bases and the V segment lost 3 bases, leaving 7 bases of the junction unmatched. Germline assignment: CDR1 LNHDA and CDR2 SQIVND (reference sequence). This CDR3 comprises 15 residues.

The rearrangement joins TRBV10-2 to TRBJ1-4; D is ambiguous. Trimming shortened V by 3 bases and J by 2 bases, and 13 bases separated the two germline ends. CDR1 WSHSY and CDR2 SAAADI come from the germline V gene. The CDR3 length is 16 residues. CDR3 loop: CASSDGRRATNEKLFF. The CDR3 nucleotides are TGCGCCAGCAGTGACGGACGTCGGGCGACTAATGAAAAACTGTTTTTT.

The chain recombines TRBV11-2 with TRBJ2-7; D possibly matches TRBD1 or TRBD2 (5 bases each). This CDR3 has 14 residues. The V end was cut by 4 bases, the J end by 6 bases, with 16 bases between. The germline V gene has CDR1 SGHAT and CDR2 FQNNGV. The CDR3 sequence: CASSWGPQQAEQYF. The CDR3, as DNA: TGTGCCAGCAGCTGGGGACCCCAGCAGGCCGAGCAGTACTTC.

The J gene is TRBJ1-1, the V gene TRBV15; weak D call: TRBD1 (5 bases). The CDR3 has 15 amino acids. CDR1 is LNHNV, CDR2 YYDKDF, per germline (reference sequence). V dropped 1 base and J dropped 1 base, with 10 bases sitting between them. The CDR3 protein is CATSRVARANTEAFF. In DNA, the CDR3 is TGTGCCACCAGCAGAGTTGCCAGGGCGAACACTGAAGCTTTCTTT.

The chain combines TRBV28 with TRBJ1-4, with 7 bases identical to TRBD1. The CDR3 has 16 amino acids. CDR1 MDHEN and CDR2 SYDVKM come from the germline V gene. With V trimmed by 5 bases and J by 10 bases, 16 bases remained unmatched. The CDR3 reads CASSPQDRQSFRKLFF. In DNA form, the CDR3 reads TGTGCCAGCAGTCCCCAGGACAGGCAAAGTTTTCGAAAACTGTTTTTT. The full variable domain, with the rest looked up from reference TRBV28 and TRBJ1-4, is DVKVTQSSRYLVKRTGEKVFLECVQDMDHENMFWYRQDPGLGLRLIYFSYDVKMKEKGDIPEGYSVSREKKERFSLILESASTNQTSMYLCASSPQDRQSFRKLFFGSGTQLSVL.

This clone was counted between two and nine times. The chain is built from TRBV9 and TRBJ2-3, with D perhaps matching TRBD2 (6 bases). V gave up 3 bases and J gave up 6 bases, with 11 bases separating them. This CDR3 comprises 13 residues. CDR1 is SGDLS and CDR2 is YYNGEE in the germline V gene. The CDR3 spells CASSGGGADTQYF. Here the CDR3 DNA reads TGTGCCAGCAGCGGGGGCGGGGCGGATACGCAGTATTTT. The full variable domain, completed using reference TRBV9 and TRBJ2-3, is DSGVTQTPKHLITATGQRVTLRCSPRSGDLSVYWYQQSLDQGLQFLIQYYNGEERAKGNILERFSAQQFPDLHSELNLSSLELGDSALYFCASSGGGADTQYFGPGTRLTVL.

The V call is TRBV21-1, the J call TRBJ2-7; the table's D call, TRBD2, was not checked against the DNA. TRBV21-1 is flagged as a pseudogene. The CDR3 is made up of 16 amino acids. Here the CDR3 reads CASSKAVAGIVGEQYF. In DNA, the CDR3 is TGTGCCAGCAGCAAAGCAGTAGCGGGAATCGTGGGGGAGCAGTACTTC.

The J gene is TRBJ2-1, the V gene TRBV9; D remains ambiguous. Trimming cost V 3 bases and J 10 bases, with 14 bases left between them. The CDR3 is 13 residues long. Germline CDR1 is SGDLS and CDR2 is YYNGEE. The CDR3 nucleotides are TGTGCCAGCAGCGCGGTAGGAGAGTTGGAGCAGTTCTTC. It yields the protein CASSAVGELEQFF.

This chain uses TRBV28 with TRBJ2-3; no firm D call. CDR1 and CDR2 (germline): MDHEN, SYDVKM. Trimming removed 3 bases from V and 3 bases from J, with 10 bases in between. There are 14 residues in the CDR3. CDR3 in DNA: TGTGCCAGCAGTTTTTCGACTGGGACAGATACGCAGTATTTT. It is translated as CASSFSTGTDTQYF. Looking up the rest from reference TRBV28 and TRBJ2-3 gives the full variable domain: DVKVTQSSRYLVKRTGEKVFLECVQDMDHENMFWYRQDPGLGLRLIYFSYDVKMKEKGDIPEGYSVSREKKERFSLILESASTNQTSMYLCASSFSTGTDTQYFGPGTRLTVL.

The chain is built from TRBV5-1 and TRBJ2-6, with 8 bases matching TRBD1. Trimming cost V 7 bases and J 4 bases; bases outside gene matches: 13. In germline, CDR1 is SGHRS, CDR2 YFSETQ. The CDR3 sequence is 17 residues long. Here the CDR3 DNA reads TGCGCCAGCCACGGGCCCGGGACAGGTTCGGGGGCCAACGTCCTGACTTTC. As protein: CASHGPGTGSGANVLTF.

This clone is medium-sized within its sample. V usage is TRBV6-5 and J usage is TRBJ2-5; 8 positions match TRBD2. The CDR3 loop spans 14 amino acids. Unmatched junction bases numbered 4, after V lost 6 bases and J lost 1 base. Germline V gene data show CDR1 as MNHEY and CDR2 as SVGAGI. Here the CDR3 reads CASRELAAQETQYF. CDR3 sequence (DNA): TGTGCCAGCAGAGAACTAGCGGCCCAAGAGACCCAGTACTTC.

The V call is TRBV5-1, the J call TRBJ1-3; 7 bases align to TRBD1. V shed 4 bases and J 0 bases; nucleotides not matched to a gene: 4. Germline lookup yields CDR1 SGHRS and CDR2 YFSETQ. The CDR3 loop spans 15 amino acids. CDR3 DNA sequence: TGCGCCAGCAGCCAGAGGGGGCTCTCTGGAAACACCATATATTTT. It yields the protein CASSQRGLSGNTIYF. The whole variable domain, remainder taken from reference TRBV5-1 and TRBJ1-3, is KAGVTQTPRYLIKTRGQQVTLSCSPISGHRSVSWYQQTPGQGLQFLFEYFSETQRNKGNFPGRFSGRQFSNSRSEMNVSTLELGDSALYLCASSQRGLSGNTIYFGEGSWLTVV.

The chain recombines TRBV29-1 with TRBJ2-1; D is ambiguous. This CDR3 region has 13 residues. From germline, CDR1 is SQVTM and CDR2 ANQGSEA. V lost 2 bases and J lost 5, with 10 bases in between. The CDR3: CSVELIVDNEQFF. The CDR3 DNA sequence: TGCAGCGTTGAATTAATAGTCGACAATGAGCAGTTCTTC.

The genes are TRBV7-2 and TRBJ2-3, with D tentatively TRBD2 (5 bases). CDR1 is SGHTA and CDR2 is FQGNSA in the germline V gene. V lost 5 bases to trimming and J lost 0 bases, with 15 bases between them. This CDR3 region has 16 residues. CDR3 coding DNA: TGTGCCAGCAGCAGGCAGACGGGGTCCAGCACAGATACGCAGTATTTT. Translation: CASSRQTGSSTDTQYF.

This chain connects TRBV7-2 to TRBJ2-3; D ambiguous. The ends were cut back, 5 bases at V and 6 bases at J, with 12 bases in the middle. CDR3 length: 13 amino acids. CDR1 and CDR2 from the germline V gene are SGHTA and FQGNSA. CDR3 residues: CASSRSPQDTQYF. CDR3 bases: TGTGCCAGCAGCCGATCCCCACAGGATACGCAGTATTTT.

V is TRBV7-8 and J is TRBJ2-7, with TRBD2 matching over 12 bases. Per germline, CDR1 SGHVS and CDR2 FQNEAQ. The CDR3 is 17 amino acids. The V gene end was trimmed by 4 bases and the J gene end by 2 bases; junction bases not matched to a gene: 9. CDR3 bases: TGTGCCAGCAGCTCCGGACTAGCGGGATATTCTGCCTACGAGCAGTACTTC. Translated, it gives CASSSGLAGYSAYEQYF. The whole variable domain, filled in from reference TRBV7-8 and TRBJ2-7, reads GAGVSQSPRYKVAKRGQDVALRCDPISGHVSLFWYQQALGQGPEFLTYFQNEAQLDKSGLPSDRFFAERPEGSVSTLKIQRTQQEDSAVYLCASSSGLAGYSAYEQYFGPGTRLTVT.